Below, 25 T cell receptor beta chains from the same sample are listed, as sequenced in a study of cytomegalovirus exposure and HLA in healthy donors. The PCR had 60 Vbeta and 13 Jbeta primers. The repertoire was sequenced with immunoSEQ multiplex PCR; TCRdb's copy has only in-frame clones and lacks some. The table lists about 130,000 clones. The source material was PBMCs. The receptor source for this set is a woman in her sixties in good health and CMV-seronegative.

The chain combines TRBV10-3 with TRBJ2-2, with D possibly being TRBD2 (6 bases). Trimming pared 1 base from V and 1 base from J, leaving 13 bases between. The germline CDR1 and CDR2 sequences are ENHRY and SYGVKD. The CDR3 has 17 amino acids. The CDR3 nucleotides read TGTGCCATCAGTGAGTTTGGAGGAGCGGGGAACACCGGGGAGCTGTTTTTT. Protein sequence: CAISEFGGAGNTGELFF.

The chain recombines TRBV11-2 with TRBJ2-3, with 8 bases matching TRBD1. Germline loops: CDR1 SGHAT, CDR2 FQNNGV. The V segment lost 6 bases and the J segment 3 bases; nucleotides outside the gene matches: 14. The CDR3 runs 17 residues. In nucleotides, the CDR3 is TGTGCCAGCAGACCTGCGCTTTGGGACAGGCCTACAGATACGCAGTATTTT. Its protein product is CASRPALWDRPTDTQYF.

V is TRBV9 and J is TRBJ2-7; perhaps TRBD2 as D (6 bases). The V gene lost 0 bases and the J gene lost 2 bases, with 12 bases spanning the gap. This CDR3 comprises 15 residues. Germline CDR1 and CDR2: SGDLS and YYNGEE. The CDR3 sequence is CASSVAPGGTYEQYF. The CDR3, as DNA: TGTGCCAGCAGCGTAGCCCCAGGCGGGACCTACGAGCAGTACTTC. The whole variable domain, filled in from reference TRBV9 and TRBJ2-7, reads DSGVTQTPKHLITATGQRVTLRCSPRSGDLSVYWYQQSLDQGLQFLIQYYNGEERAKGNILERFSAQQFPDLHSELNLSSLELGDSALYFCASSVAPGGTYEQYFGPGTRLTVT.

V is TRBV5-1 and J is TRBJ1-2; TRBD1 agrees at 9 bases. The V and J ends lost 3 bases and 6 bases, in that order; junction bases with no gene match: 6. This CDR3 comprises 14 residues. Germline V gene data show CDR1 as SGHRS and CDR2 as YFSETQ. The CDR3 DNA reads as TGCGCCAGCAGCTCCCGGACAGGGGACAATGGCTACACCTTC. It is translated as CASSSRTGDNGYTF. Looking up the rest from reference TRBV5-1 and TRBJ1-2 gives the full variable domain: KAGVTQTPRYLIKTRGQQVTLSCSPISGHRSVSWYQQTPGQGLQFLFEYFSETQRNKGNFPGRFSGRQFSNSRSEMNVSTLELGDSALYLCASSSRTGDNGYTFGSGTRLTVV.

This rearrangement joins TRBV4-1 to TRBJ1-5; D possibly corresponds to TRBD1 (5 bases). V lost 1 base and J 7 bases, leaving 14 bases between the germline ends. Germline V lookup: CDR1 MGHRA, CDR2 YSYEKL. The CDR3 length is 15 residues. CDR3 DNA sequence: TGCGCCAGCAGCCAAGTAGGAGGGGAAGAACAGCCCCAGCATTTT. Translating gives CASSQVGGEEQPQHF.

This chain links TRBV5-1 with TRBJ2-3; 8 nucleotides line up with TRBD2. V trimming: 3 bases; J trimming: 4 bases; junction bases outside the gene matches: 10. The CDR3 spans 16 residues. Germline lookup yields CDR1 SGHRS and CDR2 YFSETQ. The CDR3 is CASSSGTGGPSDTQYF. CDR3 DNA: TGCGCCAGCAGCTCCGGAACGGGAGGGCCCTCAGATACGCAGTATTTT. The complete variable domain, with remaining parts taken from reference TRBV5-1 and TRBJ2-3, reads KAGVTQTPRYLIKTRGQQVTLSCSPISGHRSVSWYQQTPGQGLQFLFEYFSETQRNKGNFPGRFSGRQFSNSRSEMNVSTLELGDSALYLCASSSGTGGPSDTQYFGPGTRLTVL.

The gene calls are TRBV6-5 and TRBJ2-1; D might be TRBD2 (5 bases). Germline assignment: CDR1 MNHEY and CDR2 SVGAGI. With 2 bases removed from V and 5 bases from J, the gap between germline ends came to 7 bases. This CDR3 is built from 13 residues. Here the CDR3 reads CASSYTGNNEQFF. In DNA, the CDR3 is TGTGCCAGCAGTTACACCGGGAACAATGAGCAGTTCTTC.

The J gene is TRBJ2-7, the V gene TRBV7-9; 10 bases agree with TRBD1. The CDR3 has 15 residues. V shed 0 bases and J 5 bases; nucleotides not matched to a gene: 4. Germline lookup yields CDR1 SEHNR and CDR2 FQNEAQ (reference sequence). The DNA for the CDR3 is TGTGCCAGCAGCTTAGCGGGGACAGGGGAACACGAGCAGTACTTC. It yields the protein CASSLAGTGEHEQYF.

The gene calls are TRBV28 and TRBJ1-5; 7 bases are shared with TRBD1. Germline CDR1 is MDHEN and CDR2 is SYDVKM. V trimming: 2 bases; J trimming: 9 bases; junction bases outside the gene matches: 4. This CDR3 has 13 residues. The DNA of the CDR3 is TGTGCCAGCAGTTTAGGACAGGAGGGGCCCCAGCATTTT. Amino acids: CASSLGQEGPQHF.

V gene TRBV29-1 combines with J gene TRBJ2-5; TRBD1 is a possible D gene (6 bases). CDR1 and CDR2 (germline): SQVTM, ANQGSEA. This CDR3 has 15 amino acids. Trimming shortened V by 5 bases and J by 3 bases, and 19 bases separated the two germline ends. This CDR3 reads CSVPRAGTLEETQYF. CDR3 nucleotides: TGCAGCGTTCCAAGAGCCGGGACACTCGAAGAGACCCAGTACTTC.

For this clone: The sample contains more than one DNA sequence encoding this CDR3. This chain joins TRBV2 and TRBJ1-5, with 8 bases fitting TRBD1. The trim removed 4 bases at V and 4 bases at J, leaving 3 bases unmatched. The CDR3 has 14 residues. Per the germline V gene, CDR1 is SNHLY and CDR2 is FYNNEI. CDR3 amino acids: CASSGQGLNQPQHF. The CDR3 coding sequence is TGTGCCAGCAGTGGACAGGGGCTAAATCAGCCCCAGCATTTT.

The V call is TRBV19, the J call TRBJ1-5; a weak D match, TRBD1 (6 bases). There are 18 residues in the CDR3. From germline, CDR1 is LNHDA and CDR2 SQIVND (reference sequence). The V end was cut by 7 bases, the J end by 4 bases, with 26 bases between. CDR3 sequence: CASTDTGKVLGPNQPQHF. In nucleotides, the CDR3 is TGTGCCAGTACTGATACAGGGAAAGTTCTGGGACCGAATCAGCCCCAGCATTTT.

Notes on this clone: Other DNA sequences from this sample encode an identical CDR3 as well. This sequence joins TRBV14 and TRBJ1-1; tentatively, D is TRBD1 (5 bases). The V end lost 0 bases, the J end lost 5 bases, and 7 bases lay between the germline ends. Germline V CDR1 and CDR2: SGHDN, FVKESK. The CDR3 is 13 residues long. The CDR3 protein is CASSQDRVTEAFF. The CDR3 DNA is TGTGCCAGCAGCCAAGACAGGGTAACTGAAGCTTTCTTT.

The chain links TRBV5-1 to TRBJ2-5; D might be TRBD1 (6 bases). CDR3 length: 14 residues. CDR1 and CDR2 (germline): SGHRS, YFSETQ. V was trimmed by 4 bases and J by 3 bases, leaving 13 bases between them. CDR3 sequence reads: CASSARDTKETQYF. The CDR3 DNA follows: TGCGCCAGCAGCGCCCGGGACACCAAAGAGACCCAGTACTTC. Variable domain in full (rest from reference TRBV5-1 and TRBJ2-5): KAGVTQTPRYLIKTRGQQVTLSCSPISGHRSVSWYQQTPGQGLQFLFEYFSETQRNKGNFPGRFSGRQFSNSRSEMNVSTLELGDSALYLCASSARDTKETQYFGPGTRLLVL.

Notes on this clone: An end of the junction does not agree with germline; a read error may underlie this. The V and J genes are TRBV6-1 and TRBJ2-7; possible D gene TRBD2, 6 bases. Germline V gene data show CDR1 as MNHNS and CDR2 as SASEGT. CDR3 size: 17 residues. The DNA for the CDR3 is TGTGCCAGCAGTGAATCGCTGGGCGGGACGAGCTCCTGCGAGCAGTACTTC. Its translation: CASSESLGGTSSCEQYF.

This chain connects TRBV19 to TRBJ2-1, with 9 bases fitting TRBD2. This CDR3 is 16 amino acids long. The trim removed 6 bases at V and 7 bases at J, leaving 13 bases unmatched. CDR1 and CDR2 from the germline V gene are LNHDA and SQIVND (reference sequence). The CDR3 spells CASRARVWREGNEQFF. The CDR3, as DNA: TGTGCCAGTAGGGCCCGGGTGTGGCGGGAGGGGAATGAGCAGTTCTTC.

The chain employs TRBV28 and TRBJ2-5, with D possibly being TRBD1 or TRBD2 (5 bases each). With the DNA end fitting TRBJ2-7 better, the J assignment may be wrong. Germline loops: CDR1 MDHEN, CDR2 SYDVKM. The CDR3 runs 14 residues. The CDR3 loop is CASLAGTQDYEQYF. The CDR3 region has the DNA TGTGCCAGCCTGGCCGGGACCCAGGACTACGAGCAGTACTTC.

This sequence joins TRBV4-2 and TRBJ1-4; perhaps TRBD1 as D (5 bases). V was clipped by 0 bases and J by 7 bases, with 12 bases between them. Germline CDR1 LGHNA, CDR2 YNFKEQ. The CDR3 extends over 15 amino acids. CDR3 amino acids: CASSQDRGRGEKLFF. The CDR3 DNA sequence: TGTGCCAGCAGCCAAGATCGAGGGAGGGGTGAAAAACTGTTTTTT.

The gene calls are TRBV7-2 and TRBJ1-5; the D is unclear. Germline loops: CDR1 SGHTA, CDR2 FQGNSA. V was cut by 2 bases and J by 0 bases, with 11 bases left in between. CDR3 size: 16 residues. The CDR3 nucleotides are TGTGCCAGCAGCTTAATGGGCCGCCTTAGCAATCAGCCCCAGCATTTT. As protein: CASSLMGRLSNQPQHF.

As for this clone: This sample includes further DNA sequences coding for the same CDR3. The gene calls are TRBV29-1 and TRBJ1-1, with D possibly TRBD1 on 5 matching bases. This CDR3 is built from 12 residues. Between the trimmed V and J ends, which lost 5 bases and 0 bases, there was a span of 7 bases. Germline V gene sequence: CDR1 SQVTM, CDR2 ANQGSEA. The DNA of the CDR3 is TGCAGCGTTAGACAGATGAACACTGAAGCTTTCTTT. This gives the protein CSVRQMNTEAFF.

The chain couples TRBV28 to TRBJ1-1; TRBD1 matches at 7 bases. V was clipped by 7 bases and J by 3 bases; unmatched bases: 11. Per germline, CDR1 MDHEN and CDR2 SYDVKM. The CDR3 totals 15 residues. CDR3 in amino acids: CASTGTAGRYTEAFF. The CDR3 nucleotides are TGTGCCAGCACAGGGACAGCCGGGCGGTACACTGAAGCTTTCTTT.

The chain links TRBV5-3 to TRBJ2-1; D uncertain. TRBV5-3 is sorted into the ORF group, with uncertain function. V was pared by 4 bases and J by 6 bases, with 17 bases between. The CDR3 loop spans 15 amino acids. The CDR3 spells CARSPLDAAANEQFF. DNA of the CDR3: TGTGCCAGAAGCCCGCTTGACGCGGCCGCCAATGAGCAGTTCTTC.

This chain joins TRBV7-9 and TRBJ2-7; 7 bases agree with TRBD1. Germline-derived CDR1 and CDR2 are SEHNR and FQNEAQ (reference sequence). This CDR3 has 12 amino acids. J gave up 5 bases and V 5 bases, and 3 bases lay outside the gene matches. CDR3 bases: TGTGCCAGCAGCGCTGACAGGGACGAGCAGTACTTC. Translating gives CASSADRDEQYF. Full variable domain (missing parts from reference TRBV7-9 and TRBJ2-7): DTGVSQNPRHKITKRGQNVTFRCDPISEHNRLYWYRQTLGQGPEFLTYFQNEAQLEKSRLLSDRFSAERPKGSFSTLEIQRTEQGDSAMYLCASSADRDEQYFGPGTRLTVT.

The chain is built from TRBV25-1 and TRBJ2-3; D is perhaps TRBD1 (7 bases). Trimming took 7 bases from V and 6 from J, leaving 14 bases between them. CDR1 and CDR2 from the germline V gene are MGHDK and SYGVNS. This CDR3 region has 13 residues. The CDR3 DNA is TGTGCCAGCAAAAGATCAGGGGGGGATACGCAGTATTTT. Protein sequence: CASKRSGGDTQYF.

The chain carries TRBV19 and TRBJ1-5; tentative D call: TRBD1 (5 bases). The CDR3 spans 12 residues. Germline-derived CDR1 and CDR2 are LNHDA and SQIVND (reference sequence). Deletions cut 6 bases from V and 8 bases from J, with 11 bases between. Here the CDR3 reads CASRSGGEPQHF. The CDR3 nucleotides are TGTGCCAGTAGATCGGGGGGAGAGCCCCAGCATTTT. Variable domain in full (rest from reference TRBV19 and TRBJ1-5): DGGITQSPKYLFRKEGQNVTLSCEQNLNHDAMYWYRQDPGQGLRLIYYSQIVNDFQKGDIAEGYSVSREKKESFPLTVTSAQKNPTAFYLCASRSGGEPQHFGDGTRLSIL.